What follows describes a single TCR beta chain. Its antigen remains unidentified. No much larger clonotype is one base removed from it; base qualities were not supplied. TCRbeta CDR3 regions were amplified from genomic DNA using the immunoSEQ Assay, a bias-controlled multiplex PCR. Per the authors' processing: The number of nucleated cells in each sample was estimated from the amplification of reference gene primers within the assay. To quantify the absolute abundance of each unique TCRbeta CDR3 rearrangement, sequence reads were collapsed and filtered. Productive Simpson clonality was computed per sample as the square root of Simpson's diversity index over productive rearrangements. Imported from immuneACCESS, the table was reduced by TCRdb to in-frame sequences with V and J called. These copies leave out some clones; in studies compared against another copy, an unresolved V gene accounts for under half, and the cause of the remainder is not known. The V and J calls and clone size were taken over from that table, and D and trimming were inferred from the DNA. Within this sample are tens of thousands of clones, with 60% to 85% of them counted one time only. The leading ten clones occupy 40% to 60% of the sample.

V and J are trimmed by 4 bases and 0 bases, and the gene matches miss 3 bases of the junction. The germline V gene (reference sequence) gives CDR1 as LNHNV and CDR2 as YYDKDF. The CDR3 measures 16 amino acids from cysteine to phenylalanine. The CDR3 DNA has 48 bases and is translated from base 1. The collaborating institutions used their own protocols to collect whole blood in K2EDTA tubes. For TCRbeta analysis, collaborators shipped samples in one of three forms: frozen whole blood, isolated PBMCs, or DNA extracted from either of those sample types. This record belongs to a study of blood T cell repertoires in COVID-19 (dated by TCRdb to the early 2020s). With regard to the full study: Samples from collaborators originated in the United States, Italy and Spain and spanned both the acute and convalescent phases of COVID-19. The samples were drawn from two sources: the first 160 participants of the ongoing ImmuneRACE study, and 950 to 1,500 subjects contributed by 6 global collaborators. Where available, HLA class I and class II types were taken from metadata supplied by the sample provider and were not determined by assay-based typing. The prospective study material was composed of cDNA or gDNA derived from T cells, B-cell-depleted T cells, or PBMCs. The dataset comprised deeply sampled blood TCRbeta repertoires from subjects exposed to, actively infected with, or recovered from COVID-19. The repertoires were released in a freely available public database intended as a resource for research on the immune response to SARS-CoV-2. Sample metadata almost always included a de-identified subject ID, COVID-19 status, age in years and sex. What the authors observed across the whole study: The amount of clinical and demographic metadata varied by source and participant and was provided uncurated.

This clonotype was obtained from a woman older than 75 with acute or convalescent COVID-19. The chain couples TRBV15 to TRBJ1-4; 9 bases in the junction line up with TRBD1. Specimen: peripheral blood. CDR3 protein: CATSMDRGATNEKLFF. DNA sequence: TGTGCCACCAGCATGGACAGGGGCGCAACTAATGAAAAACTGTTTTTT.